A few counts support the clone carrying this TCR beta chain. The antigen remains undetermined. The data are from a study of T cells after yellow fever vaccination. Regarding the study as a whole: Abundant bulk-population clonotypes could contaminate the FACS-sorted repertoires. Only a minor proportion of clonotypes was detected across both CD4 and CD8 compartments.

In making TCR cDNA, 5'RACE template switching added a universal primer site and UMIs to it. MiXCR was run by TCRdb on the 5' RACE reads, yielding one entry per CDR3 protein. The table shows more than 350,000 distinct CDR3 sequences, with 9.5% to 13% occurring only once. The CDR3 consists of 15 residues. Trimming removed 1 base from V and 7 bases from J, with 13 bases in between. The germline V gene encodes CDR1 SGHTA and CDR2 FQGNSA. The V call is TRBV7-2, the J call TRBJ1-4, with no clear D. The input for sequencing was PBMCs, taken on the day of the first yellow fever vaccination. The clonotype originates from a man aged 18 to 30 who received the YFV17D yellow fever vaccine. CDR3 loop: CASSLVGLAAEKLFF. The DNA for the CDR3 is TGTGCCAGCAGCTTAGTAGGCCTGGCAGCTGAAAAACTGTTTTTT.